The sequence of this T cell receptor (beta chain) was determined in a study of beta chain features in type 1 diabetes. General observations from the study: The study found that naive, central memory and Treg TCRB repertoires appeared more similar in patients than in healthy donors.

CD45RO/CCR7/CD25/CD127/CD95/CD27 sorting isolated CD4+ naive, central memory, regulatory and stem cell-like memory cells. TCRB transcripts that were expressed got sequenced, as all of the isolated RNA had been reverse transcribed. The average output of naive, central memory and regulatory T cell samples was several million reads. Clones were sequenced by immunoSEQ multiplex PCR, and TCRdb holds only the in-frame ones, with some missing. The repertoire has under 950,000 clones, roughly 17% of them found once; the top ten carry roughly 0.025%. About this clone: Its antigen is undetermined.

Sequencing input: naive CD4+ T cells from blood. The clonotype was recovered from a woman under 30 in good health.

The CDR3 region has the DNA TGCGCCAGCAGCCAAAGCGCCCACTTATTTAATGAGCAGTTCTTC. Its translation: CASSQSAHLFNEQFF. This rearrangement joins TRBV4-3 to TRBJ2-1; no definite D call. The V gene lost 2 bases and the J gene lost 7 bases, with 15 bases spanning the gap. The CDR3 runs to 15 residues. Germline values: CDR1 LGHNA, CDR2 YSLEER.